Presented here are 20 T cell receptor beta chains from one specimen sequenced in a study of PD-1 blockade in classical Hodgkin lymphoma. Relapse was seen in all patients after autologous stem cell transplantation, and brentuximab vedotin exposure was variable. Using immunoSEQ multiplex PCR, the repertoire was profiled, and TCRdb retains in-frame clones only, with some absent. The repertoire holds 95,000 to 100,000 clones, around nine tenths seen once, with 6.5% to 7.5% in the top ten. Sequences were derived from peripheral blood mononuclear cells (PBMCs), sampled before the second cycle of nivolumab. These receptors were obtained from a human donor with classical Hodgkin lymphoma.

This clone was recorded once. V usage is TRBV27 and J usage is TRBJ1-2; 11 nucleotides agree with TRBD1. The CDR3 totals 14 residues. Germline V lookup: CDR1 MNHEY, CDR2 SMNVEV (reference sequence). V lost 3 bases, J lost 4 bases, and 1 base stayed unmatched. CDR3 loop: CASSFGTGGYGYTF. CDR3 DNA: TGTGCCAGCAGTTTTGGGACAGGGGGCTATGGCTACACCTTC.

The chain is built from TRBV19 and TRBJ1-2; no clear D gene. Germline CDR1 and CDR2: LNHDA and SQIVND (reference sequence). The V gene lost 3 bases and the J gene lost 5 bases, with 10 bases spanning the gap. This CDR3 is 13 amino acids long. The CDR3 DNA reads TGTGCCAGTAGTATTAGTTCTTGGTATGGCTACACCTTC. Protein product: CASSISSWYGYTF.

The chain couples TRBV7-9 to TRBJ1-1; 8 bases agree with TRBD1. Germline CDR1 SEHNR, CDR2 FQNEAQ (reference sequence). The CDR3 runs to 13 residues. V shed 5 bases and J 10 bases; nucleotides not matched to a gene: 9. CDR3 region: CASSHGQGRIAFF. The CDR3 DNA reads TGTGCCAGCAGCCACGGACAGGGCAGGATAGCTTTCTTT.

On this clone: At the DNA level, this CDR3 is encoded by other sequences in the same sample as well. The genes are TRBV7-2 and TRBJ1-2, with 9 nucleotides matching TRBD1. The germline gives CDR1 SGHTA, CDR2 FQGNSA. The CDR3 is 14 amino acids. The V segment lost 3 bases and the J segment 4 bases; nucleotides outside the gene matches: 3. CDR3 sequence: CASSLDRGVYGYTF. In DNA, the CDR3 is TGTGCCAGCAGCTTGGACAGGGGCGTCTATGGCTACACCTTC.

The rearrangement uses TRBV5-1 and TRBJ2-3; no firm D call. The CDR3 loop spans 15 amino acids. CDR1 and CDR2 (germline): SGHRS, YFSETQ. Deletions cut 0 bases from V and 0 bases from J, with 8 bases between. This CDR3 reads CASSLDLPSTDTQYF. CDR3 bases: TGCGCCAGCAGCTTGGACCTTCCTAGCACAGATACGCAGTATTTT.

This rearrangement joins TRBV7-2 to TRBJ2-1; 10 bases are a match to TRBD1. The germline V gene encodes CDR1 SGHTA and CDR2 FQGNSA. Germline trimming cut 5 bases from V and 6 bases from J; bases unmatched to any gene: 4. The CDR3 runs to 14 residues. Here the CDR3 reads CASSPGTGVNEQFF. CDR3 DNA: TGTGCCAGCAGCCCGGGGACAGGGGTCAATGAGCAGTTCTTC.

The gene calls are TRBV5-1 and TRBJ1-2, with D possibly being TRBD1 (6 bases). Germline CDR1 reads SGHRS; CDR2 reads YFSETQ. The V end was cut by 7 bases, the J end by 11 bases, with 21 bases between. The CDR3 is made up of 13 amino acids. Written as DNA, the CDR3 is TGCGCCAGCTCCCCAGGGGACCTATGGTGGTACACCTTC. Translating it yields CASSPGDLWWYTF.

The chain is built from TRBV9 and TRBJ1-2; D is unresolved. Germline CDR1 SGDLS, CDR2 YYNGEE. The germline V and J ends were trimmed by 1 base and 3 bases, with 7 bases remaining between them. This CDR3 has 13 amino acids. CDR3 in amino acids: CASSVREDYGYTF. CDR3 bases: TGTGCCAGCAGCGTAAGGGAAGACTATGGCTACACCTTC.

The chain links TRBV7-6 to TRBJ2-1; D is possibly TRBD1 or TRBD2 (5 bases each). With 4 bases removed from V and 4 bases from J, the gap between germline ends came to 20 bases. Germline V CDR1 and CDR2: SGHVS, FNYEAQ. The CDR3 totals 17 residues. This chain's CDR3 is CASSSLAQVRGYNEQFF. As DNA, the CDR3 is TGTGCCAGCAGCTCCCTAGCACAGGTTAGGGGTTACAATGAGCAGTTCTTC.

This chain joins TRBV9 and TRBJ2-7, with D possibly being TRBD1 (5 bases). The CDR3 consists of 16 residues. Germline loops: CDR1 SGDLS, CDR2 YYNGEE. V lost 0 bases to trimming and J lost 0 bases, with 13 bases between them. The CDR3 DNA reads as TGTGCCAGCAGCGTAGGGGCGATCGGACACTCCTACGAGCAGTACTTC. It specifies CASSVGAIGHSYEQYF.

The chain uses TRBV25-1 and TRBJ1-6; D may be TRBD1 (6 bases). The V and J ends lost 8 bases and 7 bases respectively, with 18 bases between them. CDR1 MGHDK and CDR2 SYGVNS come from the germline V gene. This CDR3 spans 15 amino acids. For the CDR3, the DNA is TGTGCCAGCGGTAACAGGGAAGCGGGGAATTCACCCCTCCACTTT. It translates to CASGNREAGNSPLHF.

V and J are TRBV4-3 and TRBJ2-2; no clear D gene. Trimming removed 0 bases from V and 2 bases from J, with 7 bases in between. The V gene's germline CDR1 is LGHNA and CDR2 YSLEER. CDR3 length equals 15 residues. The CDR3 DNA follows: TGCGCCAGCAGCCAAGATTACCTTAACACCGGGGAGCTGTTTTTT. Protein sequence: CASSQDYLNTGELFF.

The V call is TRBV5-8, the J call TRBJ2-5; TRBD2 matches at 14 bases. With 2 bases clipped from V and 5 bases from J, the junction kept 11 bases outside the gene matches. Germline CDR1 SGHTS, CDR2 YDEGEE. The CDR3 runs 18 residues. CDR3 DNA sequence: TGTGCCAGCAGCTTTAGGACTAGCGGGGGGTTCTACGGGGAGACCCAGTACTTC. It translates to CASSFRTSGGFYGETQYF.

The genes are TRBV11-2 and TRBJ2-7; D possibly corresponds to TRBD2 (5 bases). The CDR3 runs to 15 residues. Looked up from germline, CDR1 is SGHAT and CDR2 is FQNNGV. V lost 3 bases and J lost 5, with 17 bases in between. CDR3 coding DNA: TGTGCCAGCAGCTTCCCGGGGTCGCTTGTAAACGAGCAGTACTTC. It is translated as CASSFPGSLVNEQYF.

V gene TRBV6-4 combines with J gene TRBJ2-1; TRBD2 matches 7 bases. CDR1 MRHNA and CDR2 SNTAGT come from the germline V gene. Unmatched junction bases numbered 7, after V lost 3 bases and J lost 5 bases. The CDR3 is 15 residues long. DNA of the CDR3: TGTGCCAGCAGTGAAGGTAGCGGGTCCAACAATGAGCAGTTCTTC. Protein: CASSEGSGSNNEQFF.

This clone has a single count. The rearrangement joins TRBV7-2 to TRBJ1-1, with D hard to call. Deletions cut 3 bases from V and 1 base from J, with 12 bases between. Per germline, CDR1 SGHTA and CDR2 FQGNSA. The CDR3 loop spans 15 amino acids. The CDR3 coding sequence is TGTGCCAGCAGCTTGGCGCGGGGTACGAACACTGAAGCTTTCTTT. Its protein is CASSLARGTNTEAFF.

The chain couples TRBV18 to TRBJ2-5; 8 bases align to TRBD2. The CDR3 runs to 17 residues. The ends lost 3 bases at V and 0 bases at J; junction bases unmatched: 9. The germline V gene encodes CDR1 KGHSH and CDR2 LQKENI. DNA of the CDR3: TGTGCCAGCTCACCGATTACTGTAGCGGGGTACCAAGAGACCCAGTACTTC. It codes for CASSPITVAGYQETQYF.

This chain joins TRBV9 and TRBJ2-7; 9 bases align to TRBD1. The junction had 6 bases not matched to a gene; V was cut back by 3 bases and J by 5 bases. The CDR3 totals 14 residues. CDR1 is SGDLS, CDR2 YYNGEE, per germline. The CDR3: CASSDGQGSHEQYF. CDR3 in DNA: TGTGCCAGCAGCGATGGACAGGGGTCGCACGAGCAGTACTTC.

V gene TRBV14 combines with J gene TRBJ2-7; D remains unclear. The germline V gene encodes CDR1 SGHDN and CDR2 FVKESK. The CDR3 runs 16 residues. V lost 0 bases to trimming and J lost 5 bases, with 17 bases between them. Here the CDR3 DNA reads TGTGCCAGCAGCCAAGACCCCAGCCCGGCAATCGACGAGCAGTACTTC. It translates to CASSQDPSPAIDEQYF.

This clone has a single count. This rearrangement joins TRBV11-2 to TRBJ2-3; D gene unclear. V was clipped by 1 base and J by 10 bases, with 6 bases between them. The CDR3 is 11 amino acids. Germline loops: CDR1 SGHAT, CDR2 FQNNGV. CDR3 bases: TGTGCCAGCAGCTTAGTAAGAGCGCAGTATTTT. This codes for CASSLVRAQYF.